This TCR beta chain was profiled in a study of blood T cell repertoires in COVID-19. Study-level information: COVID-19 samples from acute and convalescent phases originated in the United States, Italy and Spain.

Profiling relied on immunoSEQ multiplex PCR, and the TCRdb table lists in-frame clones only, not all of them. Of hundreds of thousands of clones listed, about 87% are singletons. This clone was observed a few times. CDR3 length: 15 residues. Germline V gene data show CDR1 as MDHEN and CDR2 as SYDVKM. The ends lost 8 bases at V and 5 bases at J; junction bases unmatched: 13. Cohort allocation depended upon clinical history that participants reported. The clonotype originates from a woman in her forties or fifties who had recovered from COVID-19. The specimen was PBMCs or T cells enriched from blood (not recorded which). The chain employs TRBV28 and TRBJ1-1; 8 bases are a match to TRBD1. In DNA form, the CDR3 reads TGTGCCAGCCATCCCCCAGGGGGCGGCAAGACTGAAGCTTTCTTT. Translated: CASHPPGGGKTEAFF.